One sample yielded the 15 T cell receptor beta chains listed below, sequenced in a study of molecular identifiers for immune sequencing clone quantification. TCRdb re-derived calls from the PCR reads in MiXCR, one entry per CDR3 protein. This sample has hundreds of thousands of distinct CDR3 sequences, with 20% found just once. The sequenced sample consisted of naive CD8+ T cells from blood, with Jurkat cell RNA spiked in. Subset here: FACS-sorted CD8+CD4-CCR7+CD45RA+ naive T cells. These receptor sequences come from a human donor in good health. Some libraries in this study had Jurkat cell RNA spiked in.

This clonotype was counted a few times. The chain has TRBV28 and TRBJ1-1, with a tentative D call TRBD1 (5 bases). The CDR3 contains 17 residues. With 4 bases removed from V and 3 bases from J, the gap between germline ends came to 21 bases. In germline, CDR1 is MDHEN, CDR2 SYDVKM. CDR3 loop: CASSSTFQGYLYTEAFF. Written as DNA, the CDR3 is TGTGCCAGCAGTTCTACATTTCAGGGTTATTTGTACACTGAAGCTTTCTTT.

This clonotype came up many times. This chain joins TRBV20-1 and TRBJ2-7; 9 nucleotides match TRBD2. The CDR3 runs to 15 residues. Germline CDR1 and CDR2: DFQATT and SNEGSKA (reference sequence). The V gene end was trimmed by 0 bases and the J gene end by 3 bases; junction bases not matched to a gene: 6. CDR3 amino acids: CSARDLSGRNYEQYF. As DNA, the CDR3 is TGCAGTGCTAGAGATTTGAGCGGGAGGAACTACGAGCAGTACTTC.

This clonotype was observed many times. This rearrangement joins TRBV29-1 to TRBJ1-1; D gene uncertain. V lost 4 bases and J 6 bases, leaving 6 bases between the germline ends. Germline V gives CDR1 SQVTM, CDR2 ANQGSEA. The CDR3 length is 10 residues. CDR3 DNA sequence: TGCAGCGTTGTAACAGCTGAAGCTTTCTTT. It codes for CSVVTAEAFF.

V and J are TRBV5-6 and TRBJ2-1; D perhaps matches TRBD2 (7 bases). V gave up 5 bases and J gave up 5 bases, with 17 bases separating them. CDR3 length equals 15 residues. Germline values: CDR1 SGHDT, CDR2 YYEEEE. CDR3 residues: CASRLRTGGHNEQFF. The CDR3 coding sequence is TGTGCCAGCAGATTGCGGACGGGGGGCCACAATGAGCAGTTCTTC. The whole variable domain, remainder taken from reference TRBV5-6 and TRBJ2-1, is DAGVTQSPTHLIKTRGQQVTLRCSPKSGHDTVSWYQQALGQGPQFIFQYYEEEERQRGNFPDRFSGHQFPNYSSELNVNALLLGDSALYLCASRLRTGGHNEQFFGPGTRLTVL.

This clonotype was detected a few times. The chain is built from TRBV27 and TRBJ2-3, with 9 bases matching TRBD1. CDR3 length equals 15 residues. Germline V gene sequence: CDR1 MNHEY, CDR2 SMNVEV (reference sequence). Germline trimming cut 8 bases from V and 2 bases from J; bases unmatched to any gene: 8. CDR3 sequence reads: CASSWGTGNTDTQYF. The CDR3 nucleotides are TGTGCCAGCTCCTGGGGGACAGGGAACACAGATACGCAGTATTTT.

About this clonotype itself: Since a much larger clone is just one base distant, this may be a read error. The chain couples TRBV6-1 to TRBJ1-1; TRBD1 agrees at 8 bases. CDR1 is MNHNS, CDR2 SASEGT, per germline. The length of the CDR3 is 13 residues. The CDR3 DNA reads as TGTGCCAGCAGTGTGACAGGGGACACTGAAGCTTCCTTT. Translated: CASSVTGDTEASF.

Details on this clonotype: A much larger clone differs by one base, so this may be a read error. The genes are TRBV12-3 or TRBV12-4 and TRBJ1-2; a weak D match, TRBD1 (6 bases). The CDR3 runs to 12 residues. CDR3 sequence: CASSLQGYDYTF. The CDR3 DNA reads TGTGCCAGCAGTTTACAGGGGTATGACTACACCTTC.

The chain has TRBV9 and TRBJ1-2; 7 nucleotides match TRBD1. This CDR3 has 16 amino acids. Germline values: CDR1 SGDLS, CDR2 YYNGEE. V lost 0 bases to trimming and J lost 3 bases; unmatched junction nucleotides: 8. CDR3 protein: CASSVAAQGEHYGYTF. The DNA of the CDR3 is TGTGCCAGCAGCGTAGCCGCCCAGGGGGAGCACTATGGCTACACCTTC. The full variable domain, completed using reference TRBV9 and TRBJ1-2, is DSGVTQTPKHLITATGQRVTLRCSPRSGDLSVYWYQQSLDQGLQFLIQYYNGEERAKGNILERFSAQQFPDLHSELNLSSLELGDSALYFCASSVAAQGEHYGYTFGSGTRLTVV.

For this clonotype: Since a much larger clone is just one base distant, this may be a read error. The conserved final phenylalanine or tryptophan is absent from the CDR3, which likely points to a read error. The gene calls are TRBV5-1 and TRBJ2-5; D remains ambiguous. Trimming took 3 bases from V and 6 from J, leaving 12 bases between them. The CDR3 is 13 amino acids. Germline V CDR1 and CDR2: SGHRS, YFSETQ. As DNA, the CDR3 is TGCGCCAGCAGCTCCGACTCTCGAAAGACCCAGTACCTC. Translated: CASSSDSRKTQYL.

This clonotype was recorded many times. The chain recombines TRBV27 with TRBJ2-3; D is perhaps TRBD2 (6 bases). Germline CDR1 is MNHEY and CDR2 is SMNVEV (reference sequence). The CDR3 is 15 amino acids. This CDR3 reads CVSRRGSASTDTQYF. For the CDR3, the DNA is TGTGTTTCTCGGAGGGGAAGCGCTAGCACAGATACGCAGTATTTT.

This clonotype was observed many times. The chain is built from TRBV3-1 and TRBJ2-3, with D perhaps matching TRBD1 (5 bases). The V end was cut by 3 bases, the J end by 3 bases, with 16 bases between. The germline gives CDR1 LGHDT, CDR2 YNNKEL (reference sequence). This CDR3 has 16 amino acids. The DNA for the CDR3 is TGTGCCAGCAGCCATGGGATCCAGGGAAGGACAGATACGCAGTATTTT. This gives the protein CASSHGIQGRTDTQYF.

The chain is built from TRBV20-1 and TRBJ2-1; 7 bases are shared with TRBD1. CDR3 length equals 14 residues. After removal of 1 base from V and 5 bases from J, the junction contained 5 bases not matched to a gene. From germline, CDR1 is DFQATT and CDR2 SNEGSKA (reference sequence). CDR3 residues: CSARARTGDNEQFF. In DNA form, the CDR3 reads TGCAGTGCTAGAGCCCGGACAGGAGACAATGAGCAGTTCTTC.

This clonotype was detected many times. The chain uses TRBV20-1 and TRBJ2-7; D remains ambiguous. Germline V lookup: CDR1 DFQATT, CDR2 SNEGSKA (reference sequence). V lost 1 base, J lost 2 bases, and 12 bases lay in between. This CDR3 has 14 residues. CDR3 region: CSARGALGPYEQYF. CDR3 sequence (DNA): TGCAGTGCTAGAGGCGCTCTCGGACCCTACGAGCAGTACTTC.

In this sample, this clonotype turned up many times. The chain has TRBV7-7 and TRBJ2-5; TRBD2 matches 13 bases. The CDR3 loop spans 16 amino acids. V shed 8 bases and J 3 bases; nucleotides not matched to a gene: 9. Germline V gene lookup returns CDR1 SSHAT and CDR2 FNYEAQ (reference sequence). CDR3 nucleotides: TGTGCCAGCGGCCAACCAGGGACTAGCGGGGAAGAGACCCAGTACTTC. It codes for CASGQPGTSGEETQYF.

Concerning this clonotype itself: Its ends do not fully match the called genes, so a read error is possible. V gene TRBV28 combines with J gene TRBJ1-5, with D possibly TRBD1 on 5 matching bases. This CDR3 has 17 residues. The V gene's germline CDR1 is MDHEN and CDR2 SYDVKM. CDR3 sequence (DNA): TGTGCCAGCAGTTTGGTCATGACAGTAGTAAGCAATCAGCCCCAGCGTTTT. It codes for CASSLVMTVVSNQPQRF.